Presented here are 10 T cell receptor beta chains from one specimen sequenced in a study of T cell changes during pregnancy in multiple sclerosis. Generated by immunoSEQ multiplex PCR, the TCRdb table keeps only in-frame clones and is missing some. The sample lists about 73,000 clones, around nine tenths occurring once. This material consisted of peripheral blood, taken in the second trimester of pregnancy. The origin of the receptors is a female donor in good health, enrolled as a control in a pregnancy study.

J is TRBJ2-5 and V is TRBV27; TRBD2 agrees at 13 bases. V lost 5 bases, J lost 5 bases, and 11 bases stayed unmatched. Germline V lookup: CDR1 MNHEY, CDR2 SMNVEV (reference sequence). CDR3 size: 17 residues. The CDR3 DNA reads TGTGCCAGCAGTCAACCGGGACTAGCGGGACCCGAGGAGACCCAGTACTTC. Translating gives CASSQPGLAGPEETQYF.

The rearrangement links TRBV12-5 to TRBJ1-1; 7 bases fit TRBD1. V lost 2 bases and J lost 0; bases outside the gene matches: 18. The CDR3 runs to 20 residues. Germline CDR1 LGHNT, CDR2 FRNRAP. The CDR3 reads CASGLNMPGTASQLNTEAFF. The CDR3, as DNA: TGTGCTAGTGGTTTGAACATGCCCGGGACAGCGTCTCAACTGAACACTGAAGCTTTCTTT.

This clone was seen once. The CDR3 coding sequence is TGTGCCAGCAGATTGAATGACAGGGCCACTGAAGCTTTCTTT. This translates into CASRLNDRATEAFF. V gene TRBV7-9 combines with J gene TRBJ1-1; 7 bases match TRBD1. Trimming took 6 bases from V and 4 from J; bases not matched to a gene: 8. CDR3 size: 14 residues. CDR1 SEHNR and CDR2 FQNEAQ come from the germline V gene (reference sequence). Full variable domain (outside the CDR3, taken from reference TRBV7-9 and TRBJ1-1): DTGVSQNPRHKITKRGQNVTFRCDPISEHNRLYWYRQTLGQGPEFLTYFQNEAQLEKSRLLSDRFSAERPKGSFSTLEIQRTEQGDSAMYLCASRLNDRATEAFFGQGTRLTVV.

The chain carries TRBV7-2 and TRBJ2-3, with TRBD1 identical over 7 bases. The J segment lost 0 bases and the V segment lost 4 bases, leaving 4 bases of the junction unmatched. This CDR3 has 15 residues. Germline lookup yields CDR1 SGHTA and CDR2 FQGNSA. This chain's CDR3 is CASSYQTGSTDTQYF. CDR3 nucleotides: TGTGCCAGCAGCTACCAGACAGGGAGCACAGATACGCAGTATTTT.

This clone occurred once. The chain couples TRBV4-3 to TRBJ2-4; D is possibly TRBD1 (6 bases). V lost 0 bases, J lost 4 bases, and 13 bases lay in between. CDR1 is LGHNA and CDR2 is YSLEER in the germline V gene. This CDR3 comprises 16 residues. CDR3 loop: CASSQERGDTKNIQYF. CDR3 nucleotide sequence: TGCGCCAGCAGCCAAGAAAGAGGGGACACGAAAAACATTCAGTACTTC.

The rearrangement uses TRBV6-5 and TRBJ1-1, with 11 bases lining up with TRBD1. The CDR3 covers 14 residues. Trimming cost V 6 bases and J 7 bases; bases outside gene matches: 7. From germline, CDR1 is MNHEY and CDR2 SVGAGI. In nucleotides, the CDR3 is TGTGCCAGCAGCCGGGACAGGGGGACTCTTGAAGCTTTCTTT. Its protein is CASSRDRGTLEAFF.

This clone occurred once. The V and J genes are TRBV7-2 and TRBJ1-1; TRBD1 might be the D (5 bases). The CDR3 loop spans 15 amino acids. Germline-derived CDR1 and CDR2 are SGHTA and FQGNSA. V was trimmed by 2 bases and J by 3 bases, leaving 13 bases between them. CDR3 in amino acids: CASSLRSVRDTEAFF. The DNA of the CDR3 is TGTGCCAGCAGCTTAAGGAGTGTCAGGGACACTGAAGCTTTCTTT.

The chain couples TRBV28 to TRBJ1-2; D is perhaps TRBD1 (5 bases). Per germline, CDR1 MDHEN and CDR2 SYDVKM. The CDR3 extends over 14 amino acids. With 5 bases removed from V and 5 bases from J, the gap between germline ends came to 15 bases. CDR3 protein: CASSPPTGEYGYTF. As DNA, the CDR3 is TGTGCCAGCAGTCCCCCCACAGGAGAGTATGGCTACACCTTC.

The V gene is TRBV7-9, the J gene TRBJ2-7; D possibly corresponds to TRBD1 (6 bases). This CDR3 contains 15 residues. Trimming cost V 1 base and J 1 base, with 11 bases left between them. Germline-derived CDR1 and CDR2 are SEHNR and FQNEAQ (reference sequence). This chain's CDR3 is CASSLGAGVSYEQYF. As DNA, the CDR3 is TGTGCCAGCAGCTTAGGGGCAGGGGTGTCCTACGAGCAGTACTTC.

The chain uses TRBV7-8 and TRBJ2-5; D ambiguous. CDR1 is SGHVS and CDR2 is FQNEAQ in the germline V gene. The CDR3 runs to 15 residues. The V end was cut by 2 bases, the J end by 0 bases, with 10 bases between. CDR3 DNA sequence: TGTGCCAGCAGCTTAAGAGGTTCCGACCAAGAGACCCAGTACTTC. Translation: CASSLRGSDQETQYF.